The rows below give T cell receptor beta chains drawn from one sample of a study of radiotherapy plus CTLA-4 blockade in lung cancer. Repertoires were generated with immunoSEQ multiplex PCR, while TCRdb's copy carries only in-frame clones and drops some. The sample yields around 14,000 clones, 72% seen once. The sample was peripheral blood, taken from a patient treated with radiotherapy plus ipilimumab. Receptors originate from a human donor with non-small cell lung cancer whose response to radiotherapy plus ipilimumab could not be evaluated. CDR3s include the opening cysteine and the closing phenylalanine or tryptophan. A D gene is named only where the DNA matches it firmly. The listing skips clone size in some rows; elsewhere it reads once, few, many or a size class.

clone_size,d_call,v_call,j_call,cdr3_nt,cdr3_aa
.,.,TRBV5-1,TRBJ1-1,TGCGCCAGCAGCTTGAACAGTAACACTGAAGCTTTCTTT,CASSLNSNTEAFF
.,TRBD1,TRBV7-8,TRBJ1-5,TGTGCCAGCAGCTTCCGGGACAGGGGTCGTCAGCCCCAGCATTTT,CASSFRDRGRQPQHF
.,TRBD2,TRBV9,TRBJ2-1,TGTGCCAGCAGCGCCTTGACTAGCGGGGGCTACAATGAGCAGTTCTTC,CASSALTSGGYNEQFF
.,TRBD1,TRBV18,TRBJ1-2,TGTGCCAGCTCACCACCGTTTGGGACAGGGATCGGCTACACCTTC,CASSPPFGTGIGYTF
.,TRBD1,TRBV9,TRBJ1-2,TGTGCCAGCAGCGTGGGACAGGGACTCAACTATGGCTACACCTTC,CASSVGQGLNYGYTF
.,.,TRBV6-5,TRBJ1-2,TGTGCCAGCAGGGACACCTCATATGGCTACACCTTC,CASRDTSYGYTF
once,TRBD1,TRBV19,TRBJ1-1,TGTGCCAGCGCGACAGGGGGCAACACTGAAGCTTTCTTT,CASATGGNTEAFF
few,TRBD1,TRBV7-8,TRBJ2-2,TGTGCCAGCAGCTATATTTATCCGGGACAGGGCTTTCCCGGGGAGCTGTTTTTT,CASSYIYPGQGFPGELFF
.,TRBD1,TRBV19,TRBJ2-7,TGTGCCAGTAGTATAAGGACAGGGACCTACGAGCAGTACTTC,CASSIRTGTYEQYF
.,.,TRBV19,TRBJ2-2,TGTGCCAGTAGTGTCGGGCAGGGGAAAACCGGGGAGCTGTTTTTT,CASSVGQGKTGELFF
.,TRBD1,TRBV4-1,TRBJ1-6,TGCGCCAGCAGCCAAGGGGGACAGGGGGCGTCCTCACCCCTCCACTTT,CASSQGGQGASSPLHF
once,TRBD1,TRBV10-3,TRBJ2-7,TGTGCCATCAGTGAGCCCCCAGGGACAGGGACCTACGAGCAGTACTTC,CAISEPPGTGTYEQYF
.,.,TRBV7-9,TRBJ2-3,TGTGCCAGCACGTTCTCTACGGCAGATACGCAGTATTTT,CASTFSTADTQYF
.,TRBD2,TRBV18,TRBJ2-3,TGTGCCAGCTCACCAAATAGCGGGGGGGCCGGAGCGCAGTATTTT,CASSPNSGGAGAQYF
medium-sized,.,TRBV4-1,TRBJ1-2,TGCGCCAGCAGCCAAGCCCCATACTATGGCTACACCTTC,CASSQAPYYGYTF
.,.,TRBV7-6,TRBJ1-1,TGTGCCAGCAGCCCCCTTGACCTATTAAACTCGGGAGCTTTCTTT,CASSPLDLLNSGAFF
few,.,TRBV7-6,TRBJ1-1,TGTGCCAGCAGCTTACAGGGTTACACTGAAGCTTTCTTT,CASSLQGYTEAFF
.,TRBD1,TRBV5-1,TRBJ2-1,TGCGCCAGCAGCCCCGCGCGCGGGACAGGTTCCAATGAGCAGTTCTTC,CASSPARGTGSNEQFF
large,.,TRBV10-3,TRBJ2-3,TGTGCCATCAGTGAGTCGGGGGACATCACAGATACGCAGTATTTT,CAISESGDITDTQYF
few,TRBD1,TRBV6-4,TRBJ1-2,TGTGCCAGCAGTGAATCAGGGGGCTATGGCTACACCTTC,CASSESGGYGYTF
.,.,TRBV5-1,TRBJ1-2,TGCGCCAGCAGCTTGAGCGGGAATAACTATGGCTACACCTTC,CASSLSGNNYGYTF
.,.,TRBV19,TRBJ2-6,TGTGCCAGCCTAGGGGGGGGATCTGGGGCCAACGTCCTGACTTTC,CASLGGGSGANVLTF
.,TRBD1,TRBV5-1,TRBJ1-4,TGCGCCAGCAGCACGGGACAGGAAGCAACTAATGAAAAACTGTTTTTT,CASSTGQEATNEKLFF
.,TRBD1,TRBV19,TRBJ2-1,TGTGCCAGTACCCCCGGACAGGCAGGAAGTGAGCAGTTCTTC,CASTPGQAGSEQFF
.,.,TRBV4-1,TRBJ2-7,TGCGCCAGCAGCCAAGATAGGGAGGCACCCTACGAGCAGTACTTC,CASSQDREAPYEQYF
.,.,TRBV10-2,TRBJ2-7,TGCGCCAGCAGTGAGTCTGGGGGCTACTCCTACGAGCAGTACTTC,CASSESGGYSYEQYF
few,.,TRBV15,TRBJ1-4,TGTGCCACCAGCAGAAAAGGGGGGGGAAGTGAAAAACTGTTTTTT,CATSRKGGGSEKLFF
.,.,TRBV5-1,TRBJ1-1,TGCGCCAGCAGCTTGGGAGTTGGACAGTTGAACACTGAAGCTTTCTTT,CASSLGVGQLNTEAFF
.,.,TRBV18,TRBJ1-4,TGTGCCAGCTCACCATTCGGAGGGGCTAATGAAAAACTGTTTTTT,CASSPFGGANEKLFF
.,.,TRBV28,TRBJ2-1,TGTGCCAGCAGTGATGACAGCTCCTACAATGAGCAGTTCTTC,CASSDDSSYNEQFF
.,.,TRBV6-4,TRBJ2-5,TGTGCCAGCAGTCGTACCTGGGGCGAGACCCAGTACTTC,CASSRTWGETQYF
.,TRBD1,TRBV19,TRBJ1-5,TGTGCCAGTAGTGGAAGTAGGGACAGGGGTCCTTATAGCAATCAGCCCCAGCATTTT,CASSGSRDRGPYSNQPQHF
.,TRBD1,TRBV9,TRBJ2-5,TGTGCCAGCAGCAGCCAGGGGGCGAGGGGAGAGACCCAGTACTTC,CASSSQGARGETQYF
.,TRBD2,TRBV11-2,TRBJ2-1,TGTGCCAGCAGCCTGACTAGCAACCCCCACAATGAGCAGTTCTTC,CASSLTSNPHNEQFF
.,TRBD1,TRBV6-6,TRBJ2-1,TGTGCCAGCTACAAAGGACAGGGACACAATGAGCAGTTCTTC,CASYKGQGHNEQFF
.,.,TRBV15,TRBJ2-1,TGTGCCACCAGCAGAGATCCCCCGAGTGAGCAGTTCTTC,CATSRDPPSEQFF
.,TRBD2,TRBV2,TRBJ2-5,TGTGCCAGCGGTGTTCCGGGACTAGCGGGGGAGACCCAGTACTTC,CASGVPGLAGETQYF
.,TRBD1,TRBV19,TRBJ1-1,TGTGCCAGTAGCGCTACAGGGGGCACGGCTGAAGCTTTCTTT,CASSATGGTAEAFF
few,.,TRBV5-8,TRBJ1-2,TGTGCCAGCAGCCGGGCTAACTATGGCTACACCTTC,CASSRANYGYTF
.,TRBD2,TRBV9,TRBJ2-3,TGTGCCAGCAGCACGGGACTAGCGGGGGTTAGCACAGATACGCAGTATTTT,CASSTGLAGVSTDTQYF